Below, 29 T cell receptor beta chains from the same sample are listed, as sequenced in a study of blood T cell repertoires in COVID-19. Using immunoSEQ multiplex PCR, the repertoire was profiled, and TCRdb retains in-frame clones only, with some absent. The repertoire holds approximately 410,000 clones, with more than 80% as singletons. Sequenced material: peripheral blood. The receptors were sampled from a woman younger than 45 with active or convalescent COVID-19.

This clone was seen a handful of times. Other DNA sequences in this specimen translate into the identical CDR3. V is TRBV7-9 and J is TRBJ1-2; 8 bases agree with TRBD1. The germline V gene has CDR1 SEHNR and CDR2 FQNEAQ (reference sequence). CDR3 size: 14 residues. V lost 5 bases, J lost 1 base, and 3 bases stayed unmatched. The CDR3 nucleotides read TGTGCCAGCAGCCTTGGACAGGGTAACTATGGCTACACCTTC. Translated, it gives CASSLGQGNYGYTF.

The chain recombines TRBV5-4 with TRBJ2-2; D may be TRBD1 (6 bases). Germline V gives CDR1 SGHNT, CDR2 YYREEE (reference sequence). The ends were cut back, 3 bases at V and 1 base at J, with 10 bases in the middle. The CDR3 totals 15 residues. This CDR3 is CASSYGTKNTGELFF. The CDR3 region has the DNA TGTGCCAGCAGCTATGGGACAAAGAACACCGGGGAGCTGTTTTTT.

The chain couples TRBV9 to TRBJ1-2; no clear D gene. V was cut by 0 bases and J by 2 bases, with 17 bases left in between. The CDR3 is made up of 17 amino acids. Germline V CDR1 and CDR2: SGDLS, YYNGEE. CDR3 region: CASSVGLEMQTNYGYTF. DNA of the CDR3: TGTGCCAGCAGCGTAGGGCTGGAGATGCAGACCAACTATGGCTACACCTTC.

V gene TRBV20-1 combines with J gene TRBJ1-1, with 8 nucleotides matching TRBD1. Germline V CDR1 and CDR2: DFQATT, SNEGSKA (reference sequence). The V segment lost 3 bases and the J segment 1 base; nucleotides outside the gene matches: 4. The CDR3 totals 14 residues. CDR3 bases: TGCAGTGCTAGTTCGACAGGGGCGAACACTGAAGCTTTCTTT. Encoded protein: CSASSTGANTEAFF.

This clone was seen only once. This chain links TRBV18 with TRBJ1-5; D not resolved. Germline lookup yields CDR1 KGHSH and CDR2 LQKENI. Trimming stripped 0 bases from V and 0 bases from J, with 6 bases between. The CDR3 is 15 residues long. CDR3 sequence reads: CASSPPGGSNQPQHF. The CDR3 coding sequence is TGTGCCAGCTCACCACCCGGAGGTAGCAATCAGCCCCAGCATTTT. The full variable domain, with the rest looked up from reference TRBV18 and TRBJ1-5, is NAGVMQNPRHLVRRRGQEARLRCSPMKGHSHVYWYRQLPEEGLKFMVYLQKENIIDESGMPKERFSAEFPKEGPSILRIQQVVRGDSAAYFCASSPPGGSNQPQHFGDGTRLSIL.

This sequence joins TRBV3-1 (or the pseudogene TRBV3-2) and TRBJ2-3; 7 bases agree with TRBD2. Trimming at V came to 1 base and at J to 6 bases, leaving 1 base not matched to a gene. CDR3 length equals 13 residues. From germline, CDR1 is LGHDT and CDR2 YNNKEL (reference sequence). The CDR3 DNA follows: TGTGCCAGCAGCCAAGTGGGGGGGGATACGCAGTATTTT. Protein sequence: CASSQVGGDTQYF.

The chain is built from TRBV9 and TRBJ2-3; 7 bases are a match to TRBD2. Looked up from germline, CDR1 is SGDLS and CDR2 is YYNGEE. The CDR3 contains 15 residues. V trimming: 5 bases; J trimming: 2 bases; junction bases outside the gene matches: 8. The CDR3 region has the DNA TGTGCCAGCAGGTCCCTAGCGGAACCCACAGATACGCAGTATTTT. It encodes CASRSLAEPTDTQYF.

The chain combines TRBV7-6 with TRBJ1-1; D not certain. This CDR3 has 15 amino acids. The V end lost 3 bases, the J end lost 1 base, and 12 bases lay between the germline ends. CDR1 is SGHVS, CDR2 FNYEAQ, per germline. The chain's CDR3 is CASSFARLGNTEAFF. Written as DNA, the CDR3 is TGTGCCAGCAGCTTCGCTAGACTTGGGAACACTGAAGCTTTCTTT.

The rearrangement joins TRBV10-2 to TRBJ2-2, with 8 nucleotides matching TRBD2. V shed 7 bases, J shed 1 base, and the junction held 2 bases outside the gene matches. Germline CDR1 is WSHSY and CDR2 is SAAADI. This CDR3 contains 14 residues. CDR3 nucleotides: TGCGCCAGCAAAAGCGGGAGGAACACCGGGGAGCTGTTTTTT. Encoded protein: CASKSGRNTGELFF.

Only a few counts were recorded for this clone. This chain links TRBV5-1 with TRBJ2-3; D ambiguous. The germline V gene encodes CDR1 SGHRS and CDR2 YFSETQ. The CDR3 covers 13 residues. Trimming stripped 4 bases from V and 2 bases from J, with 8 bases between. CDR3 sequence reads: CASSPHHTDTQYF. CDR3 coding DNA: TGCGCCAGCAGCCCCCATCACACAGATACGCAGTATTTT.

The V and J genes are TRBV5-6 and TRBJ2-3; 9 positions agree with TRBD1. V lost 5 bases, J lost 1 base, and 2 bases stayed unmatched. The V gene's germline CDR1 is SGHDT and CDR2 YYEEEE. The CDR3 length is 14 residues. DNA of the CDR3: TGTGCCAGCAGGTGGACAGGGGGCACAGATACGCAGTATTTT. Protein: CASRWTGGTDTQYF. The variable domain in full, completed from reference TRBV5-6 and TRBJ2-3, reads DAGVTQSPTHLIKTRGQQVTLRCSPKSGHDTVSWYQQALGQGPQFIFQYYEEEERQRGNFPDRFSGHQFPNYSSELNVNALLLGDSALYLCASRWTGGTDTQYFGPGTRLTVL.

The gene calls are TRBV3-1 (or the pseudogene TRBV3-2) and TRBJ2-5; a weak D match, TRBD2 (6 bases). Germline assignment: CDR1 LGHDT and CDR2 YNNKEL (reference sequence). This CDR3 is built from 17 residues. The ends were cut back, 4 bases at V and 3 bases at J, with 21 bases in the middle. CDR3 sequence reads: CASSLPWYPSAEETQYF. The CDR3 nucleotides are TGTGCCAGCAGCCTCCCGTGGTATCCTAGCGCTGAAGAGACCCAGTACTTC.

For this clone: The sample carries other DNA sequences with the same CDR3. The chain recombines TRBV5-1 with TRBJ1-3, with 7 bases fitting TRBD1. Trimming took 4 bases from V and 0 from J; bases not matched to a gene: 4. The V gene's germline CDR1 is SGHRS and CDR2 YFSETQ. This CDR3 is built from 15 residues. This CDR3 reads CASSPGQSSGNTIYF. The CDR3 DNA reads TGCGCCAGCAGCCCGGGACAGTCCTCTGGAAACACCATATATTTT.

The J gene is TRBJ1-3, the V gene TRBV12-3 or TRBV12-4; tentatively, D is TRBD1 (6 bases). Between the trimmed V and J ends, which lost 3 bases and 5 bases, there was a span of 8 bases. This CDR3 comprises 13 residues. The CDR3 DNA sequence: TGTGCCAGCAGTTTGGACAGCAGAAACACCATATATTTT. Residues: CASSLDSRNTIYF.

The rearrangement uses TRBV14 and TRBJ1-6; tentatively, D is TRBD1 (5 bases). This CDR3 is built from 15 residues. Deletions cut 1 base from V and 6 bases from J, with 10 bases between. Per the germline V gene, CDR1 is SGHDN and CDR2 is FVKESK. CDR3: CASSQASRANSPLHF. The CDR3 DNA reads TGTGCCAGCAGCCAAGCTTCCAGGGCTAATTCACCCCTCCACTTT.

This CDR3 is CASSPKRGPANSPLHF. CDR3 DNA sequence: TGTGCCAGCAGCCCCAAACGAGGGCCGGCCAATTCACCCCTCCACTTT. This chain uses TRBV21-1 with TRBJ1-6. TRBV21-1 is annotated as a pseudogene. The CDR3 has 16 amino acids.

The rearrangement joins TRBV6-6 to TRBJ1-5, with 7 bases aligning to TRBD1. This CDR3 region has 14 residues. Germline CDR1 MNHNY, CDR2 SVGAGI (reference sequence). The J segment lost 6 bases and the V segment lost 7 bases, leaving 9 bases of the junction unmatched. This CDR3 is CASTPGTVGQPQHF. The CDR3 DNA reads TGTGCCAGCACCCCGGGGACAGTAGGTCAGCCCCAGCATTTT.

This clone was seen a few times. The chain recombines TRBV11-2 with TRBJ1-1, with D perhaps TRBD1 (5 bases). Deletions cut 2 bases from V and 3 bases from J, with 13 bases between. The V gene's germline CDR1 is SGHAT and CDR2 FQNNGV. This CDR3 spans 15 amino acids. This chain's CDR3 is CASSLYKGPDTEAFF. The CDR3 nucleotides are TGTGCCAGCAGCTTATATAAGGGGCCGGACACTGAAGCTTTCTTT.

This clone was recorded only once. V gene TRBV10-3 combines with J gene TRBJ2-3, with D maybe TRBD2 (5 bases). Germline CDR1 is ENHRY and CDR2 is SYGVKD. This CDR3 contains 13 residues. Trimming left V 10 bases short and J 3 bases short, with 14 bases between. The CDR3 reads CATLSGPTDTQYF. The CDR3 nucleotides read TGTGCCACCCTGAGCGGACCAACAGATACGCAGTATTTT.

The chain has TRBV5-1 and TRBJ2-1, with 8 bases matching TRBD2. In germline, CDR1 is SGHRS, CDR2 YFSETQ. The CDR3 extends over 15 amino acids. The V gene end was trimmed by 4 bases and the J gene end by 7 bases; junction bases not matched to a gene: 10. This CDR3 reads CASSLGLAGPNEQFF. DNA of the CDR3: TGCGCCAGCAGCCTTGGACTAGCCGGACCTAATGAGCAGTTCTTC.

The chain links TRBV12-3 or TRBV12-4 to TRBJ1-1; no definite D call. The CDR3 is 13 amino acids. Trimming left V 10 bases short and J 0 bases short, with 12 bases between. The CDR3 protein is CATTARLNTEAFF. The CDR3 nucleotides are TGTGCCACCACCGCGCGGTTGAACACTGAAGCTTTCTTT.

A single count supports this clone. The CDR3 DNA reads TGTGCCAGTAGTATAGATCAACACGGGGGGACCATATATTTT. It specifies CASSIDQHGGTIYF. The chain has TRBV19 and TRBJ1-3; maybe TRBD1 (5 bases). In germline, CDR1 is LNHDA, CDR2 SQIVND (reference sequence). V lost 0 bases, J lost 10 bases, and 13 bases lay in between. The CDR3 totals 14 residues.

This clone was seen once. The J gene is TRBJ2-7, the V gene TRBV6-5, with 13 positions matching TRBD2. Germline trimming cut 5 bases from V and 7 bases from J; bases unmatched to any gene: 8. The CDR3 has 15 amino acids. Germline CDR1 reads MNHEY; CDR2 reads SVGAGI. CDR3 in amino acids: CASSPGLAGVGEQYF. The CDR3 nucleotides are TGTGCCAGCAGTCCCGGACTAGCGGGAGTAGGAGAGCAGTACTTC.

The chain links TRBV6-2 or TRBV6-3 to TRBJ2-7, with D tentatively TRBD2 (6 bases). The CDR3 contains 13 residues. Per the germline V gene, CDR1 is MNHEY and CDR2 is SVGEGT. The ends were cut back, 6 bases at V and 2 bases at J, with 11 bases in the middle. The CDR3 sequence is CASSRGLTYEQYF. The CDR3 DNA follows: TGTGCCAGCAGCCGGGGACTTACCTACGAGCAGTACTTC.

The chain carries TRBV2 and TRBJ2-7; TRBD1 aligns across 7 bases. V shed 4 bases and J 0 bases; nucleotides not matched to a gene: 6. This CDR3 is built from 15 residues. CDR1 and CDR2 (germline): SNHLY, FYNNEI. The CDR3 loop is CASSVGPGGSYEQYF. For the CDR3, the DNA is TGTGCCAGCAGTGTAGGGCCAGGGGGCTCCTACGAGCAGTACTTC.

This clone was picked up one time. Other DNA sequences in this sample translate to the same CDR3. The rearrangement links TRBV5-1 to TRBJ1-1; 8 nucleotides align to TRBD1. This CDR3 is built from 15 residues. V dropped 0 bases and J dropped 2; count of bases not matched to a gene: 3. Per the germline V gene, CDR1 is SGHRS and CDR2 is YFSETQ. The CDR3 loop is CASSLETGANTEAFF. Written as DNA, the CDR3 is TGCGCCAGCAGCTTGGAGACAGGGGCAAACACTGAAGCTTTCTTT. The whole variable domain, filled in from reference TRBV5-1 and TRBJ1-1, reads KAGVTQTPRYLIKTRGQQVTLSCSPISGHRSVSWYQQTPGQGLQFLFEYFSETQRNKGNFPGRFSGRQFSNSRSEMNVSTLELGDSALYLCASSLETGANTEAFFGQGTRLTVV.

J is TRBJ2-7 and V is TRBV30, with 7 bases matching TRBD1. The germline CDR1 and CDR2 sequences are GTSNPN and SVGIG (reference sequence). The V segment lost 1 base and the J segment 0 bases; nucleotides outside the gene matches: 3. The CDR3 loop spans 14 amino acids. The CDR3 coding sequence is TGTGCCTGGAGTGGGGGACAGTACTCCTACGAGCAGTACTTC. Translated: CAWSGGQYSYEQYF.

The V gene is TRBV10-1, the J gene TRBJ2-4, with 10 bases lining up with TRBD2. Germline V gene sequence: CDR1 WNHNN, CDR2 SYGVQD (reference sequence). The CDR3 consists of 16 residues. With 2 bases clipped from V and 4 bases from J, the junction kept 5 bases outside the gene matches. CDR3 coding DNA: TGCGCCAGCAGTGAGGGGGTAGCGGGAGGAAAAAACATTCAGTACTTC. Its translation: CASSEGVAGGKNIQYF.

V gene TRBV18 combines with J gene TRBJ2-7, with 7 positions matching TRBD2. After removal of 1 base from V and 6 bases from J, the junction contained 3 bases not matched to a gene. This CDR3 has 13 amino acids. Germline loops: CDR1 KGHSH, CDR2 LQKENI. This CDR3 is CASSPRGEGEQYF. The CDR3 DNA sequence: TGTGCCAGCTCACCACGAGGGGAGGGCGAGCAGTACTTC. Filled out from reference TRBV18 and TRBJ2-7, the complete variable domain reads NAGVMQNPRHLVRRRGQEARLRCSPMKGHSHVYWYRQLPEEGLKFMVYLQKENIIDESGMPKERFSAEFPKEGPSILRIQQVVRGDSAAYFCASSPRGEGEQYFGPGTRLTVT.